This TCR beta chain was documented in a study of blood T cell repertoires in COVID-19. On the study more broadly: The United States, Italy and Spain supplied acute and convalescent COVID-19 samples. In each case, the material was cDNA or gDNA derived from T cells, B-cell-depleted T cells, or PBMCs.

This clone occurred a few times. The CDR3 sequence is 14 residues long. Trimming stripped 5 bases from V and 1 base from J, with 10 bases between. Germline-derived CDR1 and CDR2 are SGHTA and FQGTGA. Original analysis: Counts of nucleated cells, estimated from reference gene primer amplification, were obtained. The repertoire was sequenced with immunoSEQ multiplex PCR; TCRdb's copy has only in-frame clones and lacks some. From that table come the V and J calls and clone size; the DNA was used to work out D and trimming. The table has around 170,000 clones, about 88% seen once; the top ten hold roughly 25%.

This sequence was found in a man aged 60-69 years with acute or convalescent COVID-19. Sequencing was carried out using peripheral blood. This chain joins TRBV7-3 and TRBJ2-3; D gene uncertain. DNA of the CDR3: TGTGCCAGCAGCCCCCTAAGTGGCACAGATACGCAGTATTTT. It yields the protein CASSPLSGTDTQYF. The variable domain in full, with the rest retrieved from reference TRBV7-3 and TRBJ2-3, is GAGVSQTPSNKVTEKGKYVELRCDPISGHTALYWYRQSLGQGPEFLIYFQGTGAADDSGLPNDRFFAVRPEGSVSTLKIQRTERGDSAVYLCASSPLSGTDTQYFGPGTRLTVL.